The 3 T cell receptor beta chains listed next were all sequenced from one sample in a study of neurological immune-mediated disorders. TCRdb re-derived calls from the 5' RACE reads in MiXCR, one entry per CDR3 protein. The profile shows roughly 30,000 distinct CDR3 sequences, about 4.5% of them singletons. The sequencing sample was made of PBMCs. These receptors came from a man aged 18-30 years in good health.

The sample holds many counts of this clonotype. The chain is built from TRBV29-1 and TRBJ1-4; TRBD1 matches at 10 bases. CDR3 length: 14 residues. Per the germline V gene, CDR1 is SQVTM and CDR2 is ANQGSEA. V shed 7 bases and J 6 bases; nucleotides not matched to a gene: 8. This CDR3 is CSADVGQGYEKLFF. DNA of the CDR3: TGCAGCGCCGATGTGGGACAGGGGTATGAAAAACTGTTTTTT. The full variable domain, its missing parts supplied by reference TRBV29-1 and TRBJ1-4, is SAVISQKPSRDICQRGTSLTIQCQVDSQVTMMFWYRQQPGQSLTLIATANQGSEATYESGFVIDKFPISRPNLTFSTLTVSNMSPEDSSIYLCSADVGQGYEKLFFGSGTQLSVL.

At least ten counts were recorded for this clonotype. CDR3 nucleotides: TGTGCCAGCAGTTCAGGCTATAGAGCAGATACGCAGTATTTT. It specifies CASSSGYRADTQYF. The chain is built from TRBV27 and TRBJ2-3; D gene ambiguous. Germline assignment: CDR1 MNHEY and CDR2 SMNVEV (reference sequence). This CDR3 spans 14 amino acids. Trimming removed 4 bases from V and 4 bases from J, with 12 bases in between.

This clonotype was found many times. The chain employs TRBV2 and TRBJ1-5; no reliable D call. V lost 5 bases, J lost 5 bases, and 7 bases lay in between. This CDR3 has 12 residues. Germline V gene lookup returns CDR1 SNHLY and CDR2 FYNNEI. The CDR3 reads CASSPEYQPQHF. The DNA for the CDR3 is TGTGCCAGCAGTCCTGAATATCAGCCCCAGCATTTT.